These 2 T cell receptor beta chains were sequenced from one sample in a study of graft-versus-host responses after intestinal transplantation. Intraepithelial and lamina propria lymphocytes were released after the graft tissue was processed. Clones were read by immunoSEQ multiplex PCR, and TCRdb kept only the in-frame ones, dropping some. The sample holds approximately 16,000 clones; approximately 59% are singletons and the top ten take around 13%. Here the sequenced sample was ileum tissue, taken 524 days after transplant. The receptors were sampled from a human patient who received an intestinal transplant, so some T cells may come from the graft donor.

The rearrangement uses TRBV20-1 and TRBJ2-5, with TRBD1 identical over 8 bases. The J call may be in error: the DNA end matches TRBJ2-7 better. There are 11 residues in the CDR3. CDR1 and CDR2 from the germline V gene are DFQATT and SNEGSKA (reference sequence). CDR3 nucleotides: TGCAGTGCGCGGACAGGGTACGAGCAGTACTTC. Protein sequence: CSARTGYEQYF.

DNA for the CDR3: TGTGCCAGCAGCGACAGGGGGCGGGGGGAAGAGACCCAGTACTTC. Protein product: CASSDRGRGEETQYF. The rearrangement uses TRBV7-2 and TRBJ2-5; TRBD1 agrees at 10 bases. The CDR3 extends over 15 amino acids. Germline trimming cut 5 bases from V and 3 bases from J; bases unmatched to any gene: 6. Germline CDR1 and CDR2: SGHTA and FQGNSA.